A selection of T cell receptor beta chains follows, all from one sample in a study of B cell selection in AIRE deficiency. The assay was immunoSEQ multiplex PCR, and TCRdb's table has in-frame clones only and misses some. Of some 25,000 clones in the sample, about 96% are singletons; the top ten hold 0.15% to 0.2%. Sequenced input: CD4+CD127+ conventional T cells sorted from PBMCs. Receptor source: a human donor in good health. Both conserved end residues are part of each CDR3. Each record gives: V gene, J gene, D gene, clone size, CDR3 protein, CDR3 DNA. D genes are given only for firm matches. Clone size is not always given. Where it is, it says once, few, many or a class for expanded clones.

V: TRBV25-1
J: TRBJ1-3
D: .
size: .
CDR3: CASSAPGTSGNTIYF
DNA: TGTGCCAGCAGCGCGCCGGGGACGAGTGGAAACACCATATATTTT

V: TRBV7-9
J: TRBJ2-5
D: TRBD2
size: .
CDR3: CASSLSGGAGATQYF
DNA: TGTGCCAGCAGCTTAAGCGGGGGGGCAGGGGCGACCCAGTACTTC

V: TRBV27
J: TRBJ2-5
D: TRBD2
size: .
CDR3: CASSLITSGGRQYF
DNA: TGTGCCAGCAGTTTAATCACTAGCGGGGGTCGACAGTACTTC

V: TRBV2
J: TRBJ2-1
D: .
size: .
CDR3: CASNQNNEQFF
DNA: TGTGCCAGCAATCAGAACAATGAGCAGTTCTTC

V: TRBV16
J: TRBJ1-1
D: .
size: .
CDR3: CASSQSNSEAFF
DNA: TGTGCCAGCAGCCAATCCAACAGTGAAGCTTTCTTT

V: TRBV18
J: TRBJ1-1
D: .
size: once
CDR3: CASSPPGLLNTEAFF
DNA: TGTGCCAGCTCACCACCGGGACTGTTGAACACTGAAGCTTTCTTT

V: TRBV27
J: TRBJ2-3
D: TRBD2
size: .
CDR3: CASSPTSVGDTQYF
DNA: TGTGCCAGCAGCCCCACTAGCGTGGGGGATACGCAGTATTTT

V: TRBV6-6
J: TRBJ2-5
D: .
size: .
CDR3: CASSYSSGETQYF
DNA: TGTGCCAGCAGTTACTCGTCAGGGGAGACCCAGTACTTC

V: TRBV21-1
J: TRBJ2-3
D: .
size: .
CDR3: CASSITNRGASTDTQYF
DNA: TGTGCCAGCAGCATCACTAATAGGGGGGCTAGCACAGATACGCAGTATTTT

V: TRBV7-9
J: TRBJ2-2
D: .
size: .
CDR3: CASSPNTGELFF
DNA: TGTGCCAGCAGCCCGAACACCGGGGAGCTGTTTTTT

V: TRBV7-8
J: TRBJ2-3
D: .
size: .
CDR3: CASSLAGSTRLTDTQYF
DNA: TGTGCCAGCAGCTTAGCGGGGTCTACCCGGTTAACAGATACGCAGTATTTT

V: TRBV18
J: TRBJ2-1
D: TRBD1
size: .
CDR3: CASSLQRQGQEQFF
DNA: TGTGCCAGCTCACTTCAAAGACAGGGCCAGGAGCAGTTCTTC

V: TRBV11-3
J: TRBJ2-3
D: .
size: .
CDR3: CASSLGAGIGTDTQYF
DNA: TGTGCCAGCAGCTTAGGGGCAGGGATTGGCACAGATACGCAGTATTTT

V: TRBV9
J: TRBJ2-5
D: TRBD2
size: .
CDR3: CASSVAIAGGQETQYF
DNA: TGTGCCAGCAGCGTAGCGATAGCGGGGGGCCAAGAGACCCAGTACTTC

V: TRBV7-9
J: TRBJ1-5
D: .
size: .
CDR3: CASSPSGGLNQPQHF
DNA: TGTGCCAGCAGTCCCTCGGGGGGTTTAAATCAGCCCCAGCATTTT

V: TRBV2
J: TRBJ2-1
D: .
size: .
CDR3: CASSEDTGWTYNEQFF
DNA: TGTGCCAGCAGTGAAGACACAGGGTGGACCTACAATGAGCAGTTCTTC

V: TRBV11-2
J: TRBJ2-7
D: TRBD2
size: .
CDR3: CASSTLAGTVYEQYF
DNA: TGTGCCAGCAGCACACTAGCGGGGACTGTGTACGAGCAGTACTTC

V: TRBV10-3
J: TRBJ2-1
D: .
size: .
CDR3: CAIEDSGYNEQFF
DNA: TGTGCCATCGAGGATAGCGGCTACAATGAGCAGTTCTTC

V: TRBV4-3
J: TRBJ2-2
D: TRBD2
size: few
CDR3: CASSQEPGLADGRPGELFF
DNA: TGCGCCAGCAGCCAAGAGCCGGGACTAGCGGACGGACGTCCCGGGGAGCTGTTTTTT

V: TRBV6-1
J: TRBJ1-1
D: .
size: .
CDR3: CASRIELNTEAFF
DNA: TGTGCCAGCAGAATCGAGCTGAACACTGAAGCTTTCTTT

V: TRBV5-1
J: TRBJ1-2
D: TRBD1
size: .
CDR3: CASSFSGQDGYTF
DNA: TGCGCCAGCAGCTTCTCAGGACAGGATGGCTACACCTTC

V: TRBV14
J: TRBJ2-7
D: .
size: .
CDR3: CASSQQGGDSLYF
DNA: TGTGCCAGCAGCCAGCAGGGGGGGGACAGTCTGTACTTC

V: TRBV7-9
J: TRBJ1-1
D: .
size: .
CDR3: CASSSAGTTLAAFF
DNA: TGTGCCAGCAGCTCCGCCGGGACTACTTTAGCAGCTTTCTTT

V: TRBV19
J: TRBJ2-2
D: .
size: .
CDR3: CASSPQGGLRTGELFF
DNA: TGTGCCAGTAGTCCTCAAGGGGGGCTTAGGACCGGGGAGCTGTTTTTT

V: TRBV7-2
J: TRBJ1-2
D: .
size: .
CDR3: CASSQPDSSWASGYTF
DNA: TGTGCCAGCAGCCAACCCGATTCCTCATGGGCGAGTGGCTACACCTTC

V: TRBV7-8
J: TRBJ1-5
D: .
size: .
CDR3: CASSLASVGGNQPQHF
DNA: TGTGCCAGCAGCTTAGCGAGTGTTGGTGGTAATCAGCCCCAGCATTTT

V: TRBV12-5
J: TRBJ2-1
D: TRBD2
size: .
CDR3: CASGPLGLAGGRVEQFF
DNA: TGTGCTAGTGGTCCCCTCGGACTAGCGGGGGGGCGTGTTGAGCAGTTCTTC

V: TRBV7-2
J: TRBJ1-2
D: .
size: .
CDR3: CASLPWDRDYGYTF
DNA: TGTGCCAGCTTACCTTGGGACCGTGACTATGGCTACACCTTC

V: TRBV19
J: TRBJ2-7
D: TRBD1
size: .
CDR3: CASSTKGTGGAGYEQYF
DNA: TGTGCCAGTAGTACGAAGGGGACAGGGGGCGCCGGCTACGAGCAGTACTTC

V: TRBV15
J: TRBJ1-2
D: .
size: .
CDR3: CATSRDRKGVGGYTF
DNA: TGTGCCACCAGCAGAGACCGTAAAGGGGTTGGCGGCTACACCTTC

V: TRBV5-1
J: TRBJ2-2
D: TRBD1
size: .
CDR3: CASSKTGGTGELFF
DNA: TGCGCCAGCAGCAAGACAGGGGGCACCGGGGAGCTGTTTTTT

V: TRBV12-2
J: TRBJ1-3
D: .
size: .
CDR3: CASRLRRWGNTIYF
DNA: TGTGCAAGTCGCCTTAGACGTTGGGGAAACACCATATATTTT

V: TRBV18
J: TRBJ2-3
D: TRBD2
size: .
CDR3: CASSLPSGSTDTQYF
DNA: TGTGCCAGCTCACTTCCTAGCGGGAGCACAGATACGCAGTATTTT

V: TRBV7-7
J: TRBJ2-1
D: .
size: .
CDR3: CASSLDSYSPLNEQFF
DNA: TGTGCCAGCAGCTTAGACTCCTACTCGCCCCTCAATGAGCAGTTCTTC

V: TRBV5-4
J: TRBJ2-5
D: .
size: .
CDR3: CASSLSGRQETQYF
DNA: TGTGCCAGCAGCTTATCGGGACGCCAAGAGACCCAGTACTTC

V: TRBV15
J: TRBJ1-1
D: TRBD1
size: .
CDR3: CATSRGVGQGGSEAFF
DNA: TGTGCCACCAGCAGAGGGGTGGGACAGGGAGGGAGTGAAGCTTTCTTT

V: TRBV6-5
J: TRBJ2-3
D: .
size: .
CDR3: CASTIGSTDTQYF
DNA: TGTGCCAGCACCATAGGTAGCACAGATACGCAGTATTTT

V: TRBV27
J: TRBJ2-7
D: .
size: .
CDR3: CASSLKVTGGGQYF
DNA: TGTGCCAGCAGTTTAAAGGTTACAGGTGGTGGGCAGTACTTC

V: TRBV19
J: TRBJ2-7
D: TRBD2
size: .
CDR3: CASSSERGVYEQYF
DNA: TGTGCCAGTAGTTCCGAGCGGGGGGTCTACGAGCAGTACTTC

V: TRBV7-3
J: TRBJ2-5
D: TRBD1
size: .
CDR3: CASSPTGTQETQYF
DNA: TGTGCCAGCAGCCCGACAGGGACGCAAGAGACCCAGTACTTC

V: TRBV19
J: TRBJ2-7
D: .
size: .
CDR3: CASSSQSRDEQYF
DNA: TGTGCCAGTAGTAGTCAGAGCCGGGACGAGCAGTACTTC

V: TRBV27
J: TRBJ2-7
D: .
size: .
CDR3: CASSLERDRKYEQYF
DNA: TGTGCCAGCAGCCTCGAGCGGGACAGAAAATACGAGCAGTACTTC

V: TRBV14
J: TRBJ2-1
D: TRBD1
size: once
CDR3: CASSQGTGYNEQFF
DNA: TGTGCCAGCAGCCAGGGGACAGGCTACAATGAGCAGTTCTTC

V: TRBV7-6
J: TRBJ1-4
D: .
size: once
CDR3: CASSLGGENEKLFF
DNA: TGTGCCAGCAGCTTAGGAGGGGAAAATGAAAAACTGTTTTTT

V: TRBV6-5
J: TRBJ1-4
D: .
size: .
CDR3: CASSSGSGKLFF
DNA: TGTGCCAGCAGTTCAGGGTCCGGAAAACTGTTTTTT

V: TRBV5-6
J: TRBJ1-6
D: .
size: .
CDR3: CASSLAPSWENSPLHF
DNA: TGTGCCAGCAGCTTGGCGCCGTCCTGGGAGAATTCACCCCTCCACTTT

V: TRBV7-2
J: TRBJ2-1
D: .
size: .
CDR3: CASSLVWGNEQFF
DNA: TGTGCCAGCAGCTTAGTATGGGGAAATGAGCAGTTCTTC

V: TRBV7-3
J: TRBJ2-2
D: .
size: .
CDR3: CASSEFNTGELFF
DNA: TGTGCCAGCAGCGAGTTCAACACCGGGGAGCTGTTTTTT

V: TRBV4-1
J: TRBJ1-2
D: .
size: .
CDR3: CASSQDVVQPYGYTF
DNA: TGCGCCAGCAGCCAAGATGTAGTCCAGCCCTATGGCTACACCTTC

V: TRBV10-3
J: TRBJ1-2
D: TRBD1
size: .
CDR3: CAISQGAFNYGYTF
DNA: TGTGCCATCAGTCAGGGGGCCTTTAACTATGGCTACACCTTC